These 10 T cell receptor beta chains share one sample of origin, sequenced in a study of sequential checkpoint blockade in melanoma. Using immunoSEQ multiplex PCR, the repertoire was profiled, and TCRdb retains in-frame clones only, with some absent. The data contain 5,700 or so clones, around 23% of them singletons. Treatment specified: randomized to nivolumab then ipilimumab (arm A) or the reverse (arm B). This specimen consisted of tumor tissue (inferred from file names), obtained from a patient given nivolumab and ipilimumab in sequence. The source is a human donor with melanoma.

This clone has just a few counts. The V and J genes are TRBV19 and TRBJ2-7; D could derive from TRBD1 or TRBD2 (5 bases each). Germline V CDR1 and CDR2: LNHDA, SQIVND (reference sequence). The CDR3 loop spans 13 amino acids. Trimming pared 6 bases from V and 2 bases from J, leaving 11 bases between. The CDR3 loop reads CASSPGPAYEQYF. CDR3 in DNA: TGTGCCAGTAGCCCGGGACCGGCCTACGAGCAGTACTTC.

This chain links TRBV5-1 with TRBJ1-1, with a possible D match to TRBD1 (6 bases). The CDR3 has 17 amino acids. Trimming shortened V by 1 base and J by 0 bases, and 16 bases separated the two germline ends. CDR1 is SGHRS, CDR2 YFSETQ, per germline. CDR3 nucleotides: TGCGCCAGCAGCTTGATGCTTCGACAGGAGGTGAACACTGAAGCTTTCTTT. Protein product: CASSLMLRQEVNTEAFF.

The chain carries TRBV29-1 and TRBJ1-3; D ambiguous. This CDR3 region has 15 residues. Looked up from germline, CDR1 is SQVTM and CDR2 is ANQGSEA. Trimming removed 0 bases from V and 1 base from J, with 10 bases in between. CDR3: CSVEDPRGSGNTIYF. The CDR3 nucleotides read TGCAGCGTTGAAGATCCCCGGGGTTCTGGAAACACCATATATTTT.

This clone was detected only a few times. This chain joins TRBV11-3 and TRBJ2-7; TRBD1 aligns across 9 bases. Germline-derived CDR1 and CDR2 are SGHNT and YENEEA. Trimming removed 4 bases from V and 2 bases from J; junction bases left unmatched: 3. CDR3 length equals 14 residues. Here the CDR3 DNA reads TGTGCCAGCAGCTCCGGGACAGGGCCCTACGAGCAGTACTTC. Protein: CASSSGTGPYEQYF.

This clone was counted only a few times. The J gene is TRBJ2-7, the V gene TRBV6-1; D may be TRBD2 (6 bases). Deletions cut 0 bases from V and 4 bases from J, with 7 bases between. The CDR3 sequence is 13 residues long. Germline CDR1 reads MNHNS; CDR2 reads SASEGT. CDR3 region: CASSEARGYEQYF. CDR3 nucleotide sequence: TGTGCCAGCAGTGAAGCGCGGGGATACGAGCAGTACTTC.

This clone appeared a few times. The V and J genes are TRBV14 and TRBJ1-1; 9 nucleotides match TRBD1. CDR3 length equals 16 residues. CDR1 is SGHDN, CDR2 FVKESK, per germline. V was pared by 3 bases and J by 3 bases, with 8 bases of the junction left unmatched. The CDR3 is CASSHITGGRDTEAFF. The DNA of the CDR3 is TGTGCCAGCAGCCATATTACAGGGGGCCGGGACACTGAAGCTTTCTTT.

At least ten counts were recorded for this clone. The V call is TRBV6-8, the J call TRBJ1-5; TRBD1 matches at 9 bases. The CDR3 is 15 amino acids. Germline assignment: CDR1 MNHGY and CDR2 SAAAGT. V shed 0 bases and J 5 bases; nucleotides not matched to a gene: 2. In DNA, the CDR3 is TGTGCCAGCAGTTACTCCGGACAGGGGCATCAGCCCCAGCATTTT. As protein: CASSYSGQGHQPQHF.

Only a few counts were recorded for this clone. This chain uses TRBV14 with TRBJ2-5; 12 bases are shared with TRBD1. With V trimmed by 3 bases and J by 5 bases, 10 bases remained unmatched. Germline V CDR1 and CDR2: SGHDN, FVKESK. CDR3 length: 17 residues. DNA for the CDR3: TGTGCCAGCAGCCACCTAACCGGGACAGGGGGCACGGAGACCCAGTACTTC. Translation: CASSHLTGTGGTETQYF.

This clone was observed a few times. The J gene is TRBJ2-2, the V gene TRBV6-8, with TRBD1 matching over 8 bases. This CDR3 is built from 14 residues. The V and J ends lost 6 bases and 5 bases, in that order; junction bases with no gene match: 5. Germline CDR1 and CDR2: MNHGY and SAAAGT. CDR3 sequence reads: CASRTGVNTGELFF. In DNA, the CDR3 is TGTGCCAGCAGGACAGGGGTCAATACCGGGGAGCTGTTTTTT.

The chain carries TRBV5-1 and TRBJ2-7; tentatively, D is TRBD1 (6 bases). This CDR3 is 14 amino acids long. Germline V gene sequence: CDR1 SGHRS, CDR2 YFSETQ. V lost 5 bases, J lost 5 bases, and 17 bases lay in between. As DNA, the CDR3 is TGCGCCAGCAGACTAGACAGGTTATGGAACGAGCAGTACTTC. This codes for CASRLDRLWNEQYF.